The source of this T cell receptor beta chain is a study of blood T cell repertoires in COVID-19. The overall study: PBMCs, B-cell-depleted T cells, or T cells provided the cDNA or gDNA that made up the material.

After removal of 5 bases from V and 8 bases from J, the junction contained 11 bases not matched to a gene. Per germline, CDR1 KGHDR and CDR2 SFDVKD. This CDR3 spans 15 amino acids. Clones were read by immunoSEQ multiplex PCR, and TCRdb kept only the in-frame ones, dropping some. The sample has about 250,000 clones, around 83% seen once. The receptor was derived from a man older than 75 with acute or convalescent COVID-19. Specimen: peripheral blood. V usage is TRBV24-1 and J usage is TRBJ1-2, with 9 nucleotides matching TRBD1. CDR3 loop: CATSAREQGAGGYTF. The CDR3, as DNA: TGTGCCACCAGTGCCCGGGAACAGGGGGCAGGAGGCTACACCTTC.